Following are 19 T cell receptor beta chains from one sample sequenced in a study of identical twins' blood T cells. In TCRdb, the 5' RACE reads were re-called with MiXCR into one record per CDR3 protein. The sample has 350,000 to 400,000 distinct CDR3 sequences; roughly 31% are singletons. The sequenced sample was PBMCs. Every receptor here comes from a woman between 18 and 50 years old in good health.

This clonotype came up a few times. The CDR3 region is CASSLDQMNTEAFF. The CDR3 bases are TGTGCCAGCAGCTTAGACCAGATGAACACTGAAGCTTTCTTT. The chain carries TRBV7-9 and TRBJ1-1; D call uncertain. Per the germline V gene, CDR1 is SEHNR and CDR2 is FQNEAQ (reference sequence). The CDR3 loop spans 14 amino acids. Trimming took 1 base from V and 0 from J, leaving 6 bases between them.

Note on this clonotype: This may come from a read error, since a much larger clone is one base off. This chain links TRBV6-2 or TRBV6-3 with TRBJ1-5; D remains unclear. This CDR3 comprises 12 residues. CDR1 MNHEY and CDR2 SVGEGT come from the germline V gene. The CDR3 DNA reads TGTGCCAGCAGTTTGCCCCTCTGGCCCCATCATTTT. Translating gives CASSLPLWPHHF.

The genes are TRBV14 and TRBJ2-2; D ambiguous. The CDR3 has 14 amino acids. Trimming pared 6 bases from V and 7 bases from J, leaving 15 bases between. Germline V gene lookup returns CDR1 SGHDN and CDR2 FVKESK. This CDR3 reads CASRQSHKVGELFF. CDR3 nucleotide sequence: TGTGCCAGCAGACAAAGCCATAAAGTCGGGGAGCTGTTTTTT.

This clonotype was seen a handful of times. V gene TRBV25-1 combines with J gene TRBJ2-1, with no clear D. The CDR3 contains 12 residues. V was clipped by 2 bases and J by 7 bases, with 6 bases between them. Germline assignment: CDR1 MGHDK and CDR2 SYGVNS. The CDR3 protein is CASSEGRNEQFF. DNA for the CDR3: TGTGCCAGCAGTGAAGGTAGGAATGAGCAGTTCTTC. Full variable domain (missing parts from reference TRBV25-1 and TRBJ2-1): EADIYQTPRYLVIGTGKKITLECSQTMGHDKMYWYQQDPGMELHLIHYSYGVNSTEKGDLSSESTVSRIRTEHFPLTLESARPSHTSQYLCASSEGRNEQFFGPGTRLTVL.

The chain joins TRBV20-1 to TRBJ1-1; D is ambiguous. Germline loops: CDR1 DFQATT, CDR2 SNEGSKA (reference sequence). V was shortened by 5 bases and J by 6 bases, with 16 bases between the two germline ends. This CDR3 is built from 13 residues. The CDR3 DNA sequence: TGCAGTGCTCCAAATAATAGAGTGGCTGAAGCTTTCTTT. Its translation is CSAPNNRVAEAFF.

CDR3 in amino acids: CSARAKQGRYGYTF. The CDR3 DNA reads TGCAGTGCTAGAGCAAAACAGGGGCGCTATGGCTACACCTTC. The chain couples TRBV20-1 to TRBJ1-2; 7 bases match TRBD1. V gave up 1 base and J gave up 4 bases; unmatched junction bases: 6. The CDR3 totals 14 residues. Germline CDR1 is DFQATT and CDR2 is SNEGSKA (reference sequence).

This chain uses TRBV6-5 with TRBJ2-1; D remains unclear. The CDR3 is 13 amino acids. From germline, CDR1 is MNHEY and CDR2 SVGAGI. Deletions cut 2 bases from V and 5 bases from J, with 7 bases between. The CDR3 nucleotides read TGTGCCAGCAGTTACCAGGTAAACAATGAGCAGTTCTTC. This translates into CASSYQVNNEQFF.

This clonotype was seen only a few times. The chain is built from TRBV12-5 and TRBJ1-5, with D unresolved. The germline gives CDR1 LGHNT, CDR2 FRNRAP. The germline V and J ends were trimmed by 8 bases and 5 bases, with 10 bases remaining between them. The CDR3 is 12 amino acids. In DNA, the CDR3 is TGTGCTAGTTCAGGAGCGTATCAGCCCCAGCATTTT. Encoded protein: CASSGAYQPQHF.

This clonotype was counted a few times. CDR3 region: CASSFLHEQFF. The DNA of the CDR3 is TGTGCCAGCAGCTTCCTCCATGAGCAGTTCTTC. V is TRBV7-2 and J is TRBJ2-1; D is unresolved. V lost 3 bases, J lost 8 bases, and 5 bases lay in between. Looked up from germline, CDR1 is SGHTA and CDR2 is FQGNSA. The CDR3 length is 11 residues.

This clonotype was seen only a few times. The chain links TRBV19 to TRBJ1-2; 8 bases line up with TRBD1. The CDR3 length is 14 residues. Germline lookup yields CDR1 LNHDA and CDR2 SQIVND (reference sequence). J lost 3 bases, V lost 10 bases, and 10 bases had no gene match. The CDR3 coding sequence is TGTGCCACCCATCCGACAGGGGCAGACTATGGCTACACCTTC. Its translation: CATHPTGADYGYTF.

As DNA, the CDR3 is TGTGCCAGCAGGGTTCTGGAGGGATCCGTTGGCTACACCTTC. Residues: CASRVLEGSVGYTF. This chain connects TRBV27 to TRBJ1-2; D remains ambiguous. Germline lookup yields CDR1 MNHEY and CDR2 SMNVEV (reference sequence). Trimming took off 6 bases at V and 7 bases at J, with 18 bases between the two ends. This CDR3 comprises 14 residues.

This clonotype was counted only a few times. The chain combines TRBV5-1 with TRBJ1-1; D gene unclear. The ends were cut back, 4 bases at V and 1 base at J, with 8 bases in the middle. The CDR3 consists of 13 residues. The germline V gene encodes CDR1 SGHRS and CDR2 YFSETQ. CDR3 coding DNA: TGCGCCAGCAGCCAGAACCAGAACACTGAAGCTTTCTTT. Translated, it gives CASSQNQNTEAFF.

This clonotype was counted at least ten times. The V gene is TRBV6-5, the J gene TRBJ2-7; no firm D call. The V end was cut by 4 bases, the J end by 5 bases, with 9 bases between. CDR1 MNHEY and CDR2 SVGAGI come from the germline V gene. This CDR3 comprises 12 residues. CDR3 DNA: TGTGCCAGCAGTTCAATTACCCACGAGCAGTACTTC. It translates to CASSSITHEQYF.

V usage is TRBV20-1 and J usage is TRBJ2-7, with 8 nucleotides matching TRBD1. The CDR3 has 14 residues. Germline loops: CDR1 DFQATT, CDR2 SNEGSKA (reference sequence). V trimming: 0 bases; J trimming: 4 bases; junction bases outside the gene matches: 5. This CDR3 is CSARDEGDRYEQYF. The CDR3, as DNA: TGCAGTGCTAGAGATGAGGGGGACAGGTACGAGCAGTACTTC.

This chain connects TRBV6-2 or TRBV6-3 to TRBJ2-1, with 8 bases identical to TRBD2. V shed 4 bases, J shed 8 bases, and the junction held 19 bases outside the gene matches. CDR3 length: 18 residues. Looked up from germline, CDR1 is MNHEY and CDR2 is SVGEGT. CDR3: CASSWVNGGASPWDEQFF. As DNA, the CDR3 is TGTGCCAGCAGTTGGGTTAACGGGGGGGCATCGCCTTGGGATGAGCAGTTCTTC.

This clonotype occurred many times. Just one base apart from a much larger clone, this may be a read error. V usage is TRBV6-4 and J usage is TRBJ2-3; TRBD2 matches at 14 bases. Germline V gives CDR1 MRHNA, CDR2 SNTAGT. The V and J ends lost 4 bases and 4 bases, in that order; junction bases with no gene match: 4. This CDR3 spans 16 amino acids. CDR3 region: CASSASTSGGADTQYF. CDR3 bases: TGTGCCAGCAGTGCCTCGACTAGCGGGGGGGCAGATACGCAGTATTTT.

As concerns this clonotype: One base away lies a much larger clone, so this may be a sequencing read error. The chain carries TRBV7-2 and TRBJ2-3; D perhaps matches TRBD1 (5 bases). Trimming removed 1 base from V and 7 bases from J, with 9 bases in between. The CDR3 covers 13 residues. Germline V gene sequence: CDR1 SGHTA, CDR2 FQGNSA. CDR3 in DNA: TGTGCCAGCAGCTTAGTTGGGGCAAATACGCAGTATTTT. Translating gives CASSLVGANTQYF.

This clonotype was picked up a small number of times. The chain uses TRBV13 and TRBJ2-2; D is possibly TRBD1 (6 bases). The CDR3 totals 14 residues. Germline values: CDR1 PRHDT, CDR2 FYEKMQ (reference sequence). Between the trimmed V and J ends, which lost 3 bases and 6 bases, there was a span of 11 bases. The CDR3 here is CASSLMAGAGELFF. The DNA for the CDR3 is TGTGCCAGCAGCTTGATGGCAGGGGCCGGGGAGCTGTTTTTT.

J is TRBJ2-1 and V is TRBV10-3; 9 bases map to TRBD2. Unmatched junction bases numbered 8, after V lost 10 bases and J lost 7 bases. This CDR3 region has 13 residues. CDR1 ENHRY and CDR2 SYGVKD come from the germline V gene. The CDR3 DNA reads TGTGCCACCTTGGGGACTAGCAGAAATGAGCAGTTCTTC. This translates into CATLGTSRNEQFF.